This TCR beta chain was retrieved from a study of shared clonotypes between healthy human individuals. In the original workflow: Filtering of immunoSEQ junctional sequences could not match full-length read filtering. Data came from immunoSEQ multiplex PCR; TCRdb stores just in-frame clones and leaves some out. V, J and clone size are those of that table, while D and trimming were read from the DNA. The data show 650,000 to 700,000 clones, with less than 95% seen just once and around a third held by the top ten. The donor population consisted of healthy HIV-negative adults with no recent acute infections or vaccinations. Each CD8 memory set brought CD45RO+ cells together with CCR7-negative CD45RA+ TemRA cells. The CDR3 is made up of 12 amino acids. The germline gives CDR1 ENHRY, CDR2 SYGVKD. V lost 4 bases, J lost 9 bases, and 10 bases lay in between.

The chain is built from TRBV10-3 and TRBJ2-1; D not certain. This receptor was taken from a man aged 18 to 30 in good health. Some clones in this sample may be carry-over from other donors' samples. The sequenced material came from memory CD8+ T cells from PBMCs. Sample subset: CD45RO+ cells pooled with CCR7-negative TemRA cells. In nucleotides, the CDR3 is TGTGCCATCAGTGCGGTCCCGGGTGAGCAGTTCTTC. Residues: CAISAVPGEQFF.